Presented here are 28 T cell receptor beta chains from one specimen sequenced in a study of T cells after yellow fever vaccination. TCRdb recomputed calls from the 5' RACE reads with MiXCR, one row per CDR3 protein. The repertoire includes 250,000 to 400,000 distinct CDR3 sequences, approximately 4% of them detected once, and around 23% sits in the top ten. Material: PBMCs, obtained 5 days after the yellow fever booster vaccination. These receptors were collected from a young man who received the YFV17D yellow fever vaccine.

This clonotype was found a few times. CDR3: CASSHWGSTDTQYF. The CDR3 DNA is TGTGCCAGCAGCCACTGGGGGAGCACAGATACGCAGTATTTT. This chain links TRBV14 with TRBJ2-3; either TRBD1 or TRBD2 may fit D (5 bases each). Between the trimmed V and J ends, which lost 3 bases and 0 bases, there was a span of 7 bases. Germline loops: CDR1 SGHDN, CDR2 FVKESK. This CDR3 spans 14 amino acids.

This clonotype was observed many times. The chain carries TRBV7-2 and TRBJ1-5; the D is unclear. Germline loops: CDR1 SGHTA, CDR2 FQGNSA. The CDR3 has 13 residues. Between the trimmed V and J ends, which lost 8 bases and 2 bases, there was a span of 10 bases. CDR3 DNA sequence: TGTGCCAGCGGGGTACGAGGCAATCAGCCCCAGCATTTT. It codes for CASGVRGNQPQHF.

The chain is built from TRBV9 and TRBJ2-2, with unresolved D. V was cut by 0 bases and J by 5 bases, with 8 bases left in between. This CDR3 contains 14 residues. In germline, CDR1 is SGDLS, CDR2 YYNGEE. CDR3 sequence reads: CASSVASGTGELFF. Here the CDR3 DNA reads TGTGCCAGCAGCGTAGCTTCTGGGACCGGGGAGCTGTTTTTT.

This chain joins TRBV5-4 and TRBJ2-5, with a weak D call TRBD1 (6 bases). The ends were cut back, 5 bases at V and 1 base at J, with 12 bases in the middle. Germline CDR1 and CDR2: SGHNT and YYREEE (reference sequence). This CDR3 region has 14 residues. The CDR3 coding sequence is TGTGCCAGCAGTATGACAGGAGTCCAAGAGACCCAGTACTTC. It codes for CASSMTGVQETQYF.

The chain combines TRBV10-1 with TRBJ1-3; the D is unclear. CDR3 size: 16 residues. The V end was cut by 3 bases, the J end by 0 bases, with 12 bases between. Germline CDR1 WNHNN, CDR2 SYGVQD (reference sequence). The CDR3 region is CASSDVPGDSGNTIYF. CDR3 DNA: TGCGCCAGCAGTGATGTTCCCGGGGACTCTGGAAACACCATATATTTT.

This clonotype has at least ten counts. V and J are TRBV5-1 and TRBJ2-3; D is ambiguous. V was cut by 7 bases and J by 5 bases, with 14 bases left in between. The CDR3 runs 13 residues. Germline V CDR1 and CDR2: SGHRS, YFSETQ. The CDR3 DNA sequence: TGCGCCAGCCGGGCTACATCGTTAGATACGCAGTATTTT. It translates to CASRATSLDTQYF.

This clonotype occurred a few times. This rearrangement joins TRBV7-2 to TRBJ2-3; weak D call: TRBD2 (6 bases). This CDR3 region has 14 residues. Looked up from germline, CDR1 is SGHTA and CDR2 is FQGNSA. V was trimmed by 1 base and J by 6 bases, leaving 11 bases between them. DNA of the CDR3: TGTGCCAGCAGCTTAGGGACTATTGGGGATACGCAGTATTTT. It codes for CASSLGTIGDTQYF.

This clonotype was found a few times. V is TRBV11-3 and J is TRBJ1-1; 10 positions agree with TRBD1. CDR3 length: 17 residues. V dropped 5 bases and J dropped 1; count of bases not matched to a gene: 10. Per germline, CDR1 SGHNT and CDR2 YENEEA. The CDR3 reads CASSGPAGTGANTEAFF. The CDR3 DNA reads TGTGCCAGCAGCGGACCGGCGGGGACAGGGGCGAACACTGAAGCTTTCTTT.

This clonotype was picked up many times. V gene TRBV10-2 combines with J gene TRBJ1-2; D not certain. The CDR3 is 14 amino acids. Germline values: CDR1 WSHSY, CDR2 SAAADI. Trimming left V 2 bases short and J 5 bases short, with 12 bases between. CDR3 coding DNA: TGCGCCAGCAGTGAGCGGGTCGGGTATTATGGCTACACCTTC. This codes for CASSERVGYYGYTF.

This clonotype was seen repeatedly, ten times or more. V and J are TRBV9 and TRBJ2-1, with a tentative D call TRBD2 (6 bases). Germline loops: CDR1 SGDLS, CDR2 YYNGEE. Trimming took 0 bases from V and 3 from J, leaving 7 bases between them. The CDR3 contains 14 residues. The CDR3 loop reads CASSVGAGYNEQFF. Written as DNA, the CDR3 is TGTGCCAGCAGCGTAGGAGCGGGCTACAATGAGCAGTTCTTC. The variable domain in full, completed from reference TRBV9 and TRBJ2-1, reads DSGVTQTPKHLITATGQRVTLRCSPRSGDLSVYWYQQSLDQGLQFLIQYYNGEERAKGNILERFSAQQFPDLHSELNLSSLELGDSALYFCASSVGAGYNEQFFGPGTRLTVL.

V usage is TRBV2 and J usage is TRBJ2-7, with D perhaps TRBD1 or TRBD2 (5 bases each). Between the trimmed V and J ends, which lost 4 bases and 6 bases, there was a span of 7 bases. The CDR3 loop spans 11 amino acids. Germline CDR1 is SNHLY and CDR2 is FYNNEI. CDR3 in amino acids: CASSAGGEQYV. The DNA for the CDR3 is TGTGCCAGCAGTGCTGGGGGCGAGCAGTACGTC.

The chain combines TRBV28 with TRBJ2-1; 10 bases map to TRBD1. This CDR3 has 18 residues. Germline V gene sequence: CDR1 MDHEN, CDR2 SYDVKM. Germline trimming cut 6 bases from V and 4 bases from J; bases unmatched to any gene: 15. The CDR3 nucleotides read TGTGCCAGCAGAGGGGGGGACAGGGGTGGTCCATTGTACAATGAGCAGTTCTTC. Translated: CASRGGDRGGPLYNEQFF.

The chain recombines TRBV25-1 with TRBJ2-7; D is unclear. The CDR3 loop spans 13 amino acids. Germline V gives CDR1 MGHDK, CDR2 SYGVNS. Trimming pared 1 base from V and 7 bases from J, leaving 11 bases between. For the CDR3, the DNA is TGTGCCAGCAGTGAATTTGACCATTGGGAGCAGTACTTC. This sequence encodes CASSEFDHWEQYF.

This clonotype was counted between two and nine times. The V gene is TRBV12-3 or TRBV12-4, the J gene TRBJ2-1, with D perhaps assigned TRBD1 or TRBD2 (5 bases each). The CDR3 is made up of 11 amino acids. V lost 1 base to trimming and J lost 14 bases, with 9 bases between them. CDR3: CASSLGDRKFF. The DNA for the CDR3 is TGTGCCAGCAGTTTAGGGGACCGGAAGTTCTTC.

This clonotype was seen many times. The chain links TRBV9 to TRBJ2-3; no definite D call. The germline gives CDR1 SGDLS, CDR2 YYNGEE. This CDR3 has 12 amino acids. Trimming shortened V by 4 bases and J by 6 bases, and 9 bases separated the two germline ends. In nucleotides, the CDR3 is TGTGCCAGCAGCCCCCTCCGGGATACGCAGTATTTT. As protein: CASSPLRDTQYF.

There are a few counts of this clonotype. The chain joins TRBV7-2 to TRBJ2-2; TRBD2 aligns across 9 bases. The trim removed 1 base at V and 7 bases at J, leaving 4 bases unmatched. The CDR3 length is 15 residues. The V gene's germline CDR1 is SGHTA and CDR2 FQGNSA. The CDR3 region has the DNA TGTGCCAGCAGCTTAGATAGCGGGGGAAGCGGGGAGCTGTTTTTT. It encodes CASSLDSGGSGELFF.

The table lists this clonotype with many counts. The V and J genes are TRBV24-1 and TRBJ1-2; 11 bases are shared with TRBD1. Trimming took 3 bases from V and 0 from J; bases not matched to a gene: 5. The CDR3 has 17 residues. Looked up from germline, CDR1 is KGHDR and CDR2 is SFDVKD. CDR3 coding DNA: TGTGCCACCAGTGATGGCGGGACAGGGGGTACTAACTATGGCTACACCTTC. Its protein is CATSDGGTGGTNYGYTF.

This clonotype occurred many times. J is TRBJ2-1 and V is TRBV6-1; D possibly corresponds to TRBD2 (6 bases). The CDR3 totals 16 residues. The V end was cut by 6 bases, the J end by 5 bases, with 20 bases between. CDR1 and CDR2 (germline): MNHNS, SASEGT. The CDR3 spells CASRLGSGRGNNEQFF. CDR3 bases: TGTGCCAGCAGACTCGGGTCGGGACGGGGGAACAATGAGCAGTTCTTC.

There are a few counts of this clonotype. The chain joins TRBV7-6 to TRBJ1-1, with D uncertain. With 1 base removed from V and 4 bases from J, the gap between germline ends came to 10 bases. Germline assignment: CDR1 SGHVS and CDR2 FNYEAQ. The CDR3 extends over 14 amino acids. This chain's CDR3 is CASSLGGWVTEAFF. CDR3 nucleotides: TGTGCCAGCAGCTTAGGGGGTTGGGTCACTGAAGCTTTCTTT.

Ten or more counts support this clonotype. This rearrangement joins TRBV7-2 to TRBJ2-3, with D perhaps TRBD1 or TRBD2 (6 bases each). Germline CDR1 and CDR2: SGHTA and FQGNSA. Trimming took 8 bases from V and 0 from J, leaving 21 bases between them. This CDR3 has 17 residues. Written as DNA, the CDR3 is TGTGCCAGCCGACATGCGGTGGCGGGGACAAGCACAGATACGCAGTATTTT. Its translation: CASRHAVAGTSTDTQYF.

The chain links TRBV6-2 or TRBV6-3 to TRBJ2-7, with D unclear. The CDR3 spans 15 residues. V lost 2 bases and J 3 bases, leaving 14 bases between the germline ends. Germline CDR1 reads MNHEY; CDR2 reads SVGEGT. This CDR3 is CASSYAVTRVYEQYF. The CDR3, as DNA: TGTGCCAGCAGTTACGCGGTGACACGAGTCTACGAGCAGTACTTC.

The CDR3 sequence: CASSPQGGGFPRGYEQYV. Here the CDR3 DNA reads TGTGCCAGCAGCCCCCAGGGGGGAGGGTTTCCAAGGGGCTACGAGCAGTACGTC. The chain uses TRBV7-8 and TRBJ2-7; the D call may be TRBD1 or TRBD2 (7 bases each). CDR3 length: 18 residues. Germline loops: CDR1 SGHVS, CDR2 FQNEAQ. V gave up 5 bases and J gave up 3 bases, with 26 bases separating them.

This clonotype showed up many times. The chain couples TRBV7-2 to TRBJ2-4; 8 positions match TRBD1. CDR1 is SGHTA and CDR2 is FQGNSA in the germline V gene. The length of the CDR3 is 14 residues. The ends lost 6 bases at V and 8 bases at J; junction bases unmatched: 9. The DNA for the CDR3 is TGTGCCAGCAGACCACCAGGGGGCTCAGACATTCAGTACTTC. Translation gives CASRPPGGSDIQYF.

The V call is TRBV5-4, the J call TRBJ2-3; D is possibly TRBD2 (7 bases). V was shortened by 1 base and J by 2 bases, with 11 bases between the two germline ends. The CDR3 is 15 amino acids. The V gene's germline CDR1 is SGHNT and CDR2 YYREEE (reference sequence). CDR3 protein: CASSLKGGATDTQYF. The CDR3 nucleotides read TGTGCCAGCAGCTTGAAGGGGGGGGCCACAGATACGCAGTATTTT.

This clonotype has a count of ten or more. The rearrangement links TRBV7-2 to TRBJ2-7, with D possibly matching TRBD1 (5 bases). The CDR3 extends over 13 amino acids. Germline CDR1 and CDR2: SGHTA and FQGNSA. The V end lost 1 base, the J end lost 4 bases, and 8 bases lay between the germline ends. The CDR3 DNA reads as TGTGCCAGCAGCTTAGGCAGGGATTACGAGCAGTACTTC. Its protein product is CASSLGRDYEQYF.

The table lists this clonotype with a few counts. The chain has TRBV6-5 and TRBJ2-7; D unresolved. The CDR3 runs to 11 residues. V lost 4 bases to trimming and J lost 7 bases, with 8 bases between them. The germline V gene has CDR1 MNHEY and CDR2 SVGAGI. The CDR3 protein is CASSSLIEQYF. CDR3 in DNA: TGTGCCAGCAGTTCTTTGATAGAGCAGTACTTC.

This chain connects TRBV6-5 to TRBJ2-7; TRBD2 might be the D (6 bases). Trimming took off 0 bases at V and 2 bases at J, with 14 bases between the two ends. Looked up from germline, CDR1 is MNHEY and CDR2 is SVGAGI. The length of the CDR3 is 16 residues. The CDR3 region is CASSYSYSGRTYEQYF. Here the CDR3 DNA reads TGTGCCAGCAGTTACTCGTACAGTGGGAGGACCTACGAGCAGTACTTC.

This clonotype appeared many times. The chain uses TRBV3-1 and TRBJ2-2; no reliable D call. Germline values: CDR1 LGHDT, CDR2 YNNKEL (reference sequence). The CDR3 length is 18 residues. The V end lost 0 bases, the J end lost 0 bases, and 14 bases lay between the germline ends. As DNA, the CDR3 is TGTGCCAGCAGCCAAGATCTCGGCGGCGCTGCGAACACCGGGGAGCTGTTTTTT. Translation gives CASSQDLGGAANTGELFF.